The clone carrying this TCR delta chain has a handful of counts. TCRdb's entry gives the protein of a much larger clone, which mismatches this DNA's translation at residue 6, likely from a read error; the protein reported here is translated from the DNA. CDR3 length equals 20 residues. The ends lost 0 bases at V and 1 base at J; junction bases unmatched: 10. The germline gives CDR1 GEAIGNYY, CDR2 EKD. This entry belongs to a study of gamma-delta chains in newborns, infants, children. The overall study: Microbial exposure reportedly drives polyclonal innate γδ T cell expansion after birth.

TCRdb re-identified clones in the reads via CATT. The data hold 6,900 or so delta-chain clones, with 2.1% observed a single time. The origin of this receptor is a child who was a newborn, infant or young child, either healthy, febrile or measles-vaccinated (not recorded which). Sequencing input: blood. This rearrangement joins TRDV2 to TRDJ3, with TRDD3 identical over 8 bases. CDR3 loop: CACDTTLLGAKSWDTRQMFF. The CDR3 DNA follows: TGTGCCTGTGACACCACCCTACTGGGGGCCAAGTCCTGGGACACCCGACAGATGTTTTTC.